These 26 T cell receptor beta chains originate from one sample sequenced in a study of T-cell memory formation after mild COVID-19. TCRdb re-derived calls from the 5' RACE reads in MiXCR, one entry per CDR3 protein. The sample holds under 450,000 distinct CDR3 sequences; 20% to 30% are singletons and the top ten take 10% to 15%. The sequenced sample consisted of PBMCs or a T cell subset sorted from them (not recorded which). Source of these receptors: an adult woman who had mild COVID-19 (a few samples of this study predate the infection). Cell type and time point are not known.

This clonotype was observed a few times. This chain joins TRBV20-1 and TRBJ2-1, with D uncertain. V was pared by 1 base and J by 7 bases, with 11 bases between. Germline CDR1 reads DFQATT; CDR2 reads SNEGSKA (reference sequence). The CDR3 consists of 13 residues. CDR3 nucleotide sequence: TGCAGTGCTAGAGGGGCCCCCGATAATGAGCAGTTCTTC. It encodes CSARGAPDNEQFF.

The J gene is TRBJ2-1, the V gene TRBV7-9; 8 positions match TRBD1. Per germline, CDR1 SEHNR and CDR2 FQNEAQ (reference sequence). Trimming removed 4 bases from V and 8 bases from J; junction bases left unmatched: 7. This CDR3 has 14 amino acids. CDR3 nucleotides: TGTGCCAGCAGCTCAATAGGACAGGGCCATGAGCAGTTCTTC. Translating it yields CASSSIGQGHEQFF.

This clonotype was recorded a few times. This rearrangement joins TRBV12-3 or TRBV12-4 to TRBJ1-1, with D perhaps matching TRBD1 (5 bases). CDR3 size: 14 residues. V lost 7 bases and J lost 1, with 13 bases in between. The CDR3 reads CASTRGGTNTEAFF. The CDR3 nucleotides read TGTGCCAGCACCCGGGGGGGGACGAACACTGAAGCTTTCTTT.

The CDR3 DNA sequence: TGCAGTGCTAGGACTAGCGGGAGGGTATCGAATGAGCAGTTCTTC. Its protein is CSARTSGRVSNEQFF. J is TRBJ2-1 and V is TRBV20-1, with TRBD2 matching over 14 bases. The CDR3 totals 15 residues. The ends lost 3 bases at V and 7 bases at J; junction bases unmatched: 5. The germline V gene has CDR1 DFQATT and CDR2 SNEGSKA (reference sequence).

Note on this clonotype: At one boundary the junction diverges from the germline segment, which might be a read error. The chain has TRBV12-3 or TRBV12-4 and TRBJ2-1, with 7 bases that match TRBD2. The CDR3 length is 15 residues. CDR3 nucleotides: TGTGCCAGCAGCTTAGCGGGTACCTCCTACAATGAGCAGTTCTTC. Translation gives CASSLAGTSYNEQFF.

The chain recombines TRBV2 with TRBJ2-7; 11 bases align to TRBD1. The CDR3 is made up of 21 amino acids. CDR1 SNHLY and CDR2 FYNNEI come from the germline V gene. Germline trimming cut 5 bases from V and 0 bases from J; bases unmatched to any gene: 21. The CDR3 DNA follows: TGTGCCAGCAGTAAACTTGTATTCCGGGACAGGGGGGCATCGAGCTCCTACGAGCAGTACTTC. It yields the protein CASSKLVFRDRGASSSYEQYF.

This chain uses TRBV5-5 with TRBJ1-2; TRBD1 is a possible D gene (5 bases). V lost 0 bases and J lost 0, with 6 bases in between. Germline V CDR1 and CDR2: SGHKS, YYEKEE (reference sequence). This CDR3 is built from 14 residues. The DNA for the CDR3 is TGTGCCAGCAGCTTGGTGACAGCTAACTATGGCTACACCTTC. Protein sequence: CASSLVTANYGYTF.

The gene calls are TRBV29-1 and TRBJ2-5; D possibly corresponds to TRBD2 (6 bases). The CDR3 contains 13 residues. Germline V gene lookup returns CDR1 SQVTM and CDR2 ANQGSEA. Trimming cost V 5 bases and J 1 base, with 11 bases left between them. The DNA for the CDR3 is TGCAGCGTTAAGAAGCGGGCCCAAGAGACCCAGTACTTC. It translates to CSVKKRAQETQYF. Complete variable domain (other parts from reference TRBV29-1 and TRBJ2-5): SAVISQKPSRDICQRGTSLTIQCQVDSQVTMMFWYRQQPGQSLTLIATANQGSEATYESGFVIDKFPISRPNLTFSTLTVSNMSPEDSSIYLCSVKKRAQETQYFGPGTRLLVL.

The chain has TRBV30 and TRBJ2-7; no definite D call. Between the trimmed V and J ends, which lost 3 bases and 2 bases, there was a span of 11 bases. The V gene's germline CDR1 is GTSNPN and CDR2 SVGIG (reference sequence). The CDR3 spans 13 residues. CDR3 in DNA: TGTGCCTGGAGCAAGCATTCAACCTACGAGCAGTACTTC. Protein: CAWSKHSTYEQYF.

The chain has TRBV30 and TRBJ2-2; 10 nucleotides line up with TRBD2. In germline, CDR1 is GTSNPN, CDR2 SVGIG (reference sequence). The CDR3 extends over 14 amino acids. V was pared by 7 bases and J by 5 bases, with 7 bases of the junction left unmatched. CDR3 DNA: TGTGCCTCCCGACTAGCGGGTGAAACCGGGGAGCTGTTTTTT. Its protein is CASRLAGETGELFF.

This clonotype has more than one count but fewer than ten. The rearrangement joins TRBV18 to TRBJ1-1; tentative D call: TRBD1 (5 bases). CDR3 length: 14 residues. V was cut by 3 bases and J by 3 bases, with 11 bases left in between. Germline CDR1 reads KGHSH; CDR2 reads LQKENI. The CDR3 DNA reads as TGTGCCAGCTCACCGACCTCACAGGACACTGAAGCTTTCTTT. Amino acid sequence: CASSPTSQDTEAFF.

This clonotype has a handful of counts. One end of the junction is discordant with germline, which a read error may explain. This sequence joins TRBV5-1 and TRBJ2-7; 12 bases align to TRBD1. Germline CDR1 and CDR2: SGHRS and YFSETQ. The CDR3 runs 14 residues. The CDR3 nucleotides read TGCGCCAGCAGGTCGGGACAGGGGGCTCCTACAGCTAACTTC. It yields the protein CASRSGQGAPTANF.

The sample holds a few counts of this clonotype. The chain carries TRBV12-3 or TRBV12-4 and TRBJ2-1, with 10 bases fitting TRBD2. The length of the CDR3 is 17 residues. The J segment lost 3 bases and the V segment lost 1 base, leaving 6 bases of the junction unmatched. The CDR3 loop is CASSLEASGSLYNEQFF. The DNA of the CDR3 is TGTGCCAGCAGTTTAGAGGCTAGCGGGAGCCTCTACAATGAGCAGTTCTTC.

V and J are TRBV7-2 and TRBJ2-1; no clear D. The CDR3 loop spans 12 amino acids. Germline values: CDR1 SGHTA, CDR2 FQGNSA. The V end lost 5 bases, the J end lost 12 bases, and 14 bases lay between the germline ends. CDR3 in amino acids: CASSPQVSGQFF. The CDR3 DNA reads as TGTGCCAGCAGCCCCCAAGTATCTGGGCAGTTCTTC.

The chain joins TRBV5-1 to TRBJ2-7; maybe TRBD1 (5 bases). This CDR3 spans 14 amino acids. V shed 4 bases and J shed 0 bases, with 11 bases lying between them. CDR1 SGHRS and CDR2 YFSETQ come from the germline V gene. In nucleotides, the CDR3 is TGCGCCAGCAGCGATGGGGCGAACTCCTACGAGCAGTACTTC. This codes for CASSDGANSYEQYF.

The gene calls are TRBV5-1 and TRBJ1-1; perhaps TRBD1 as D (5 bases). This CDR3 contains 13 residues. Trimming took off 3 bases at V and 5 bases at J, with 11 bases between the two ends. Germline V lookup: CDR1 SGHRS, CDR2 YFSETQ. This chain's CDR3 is CASSSAGRTEAFF. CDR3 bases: TGCGCCAGCAGCTCTGCAGGGAGGACTGAAGCTTTCTTT. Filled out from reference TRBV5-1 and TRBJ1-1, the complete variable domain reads KAGVTQTPRYLIKTRGQQVTLSCSPISGHRSVSWYQQTPGQGLQFLFEYFSETQRNKGNFPGRFSGRQFSNSRSEMNVSTLELGDSALYLCASSSAGRTEAFFGQGTRLTVV.

The DNA of the CDR3 is TGCGCCAGCAGCCAAGCAAAGCGGGGACAGGCAGATACGCAGTATTTT. It translates to CASSQAKRGQADTQYF. V usage is TRBV4-1 and J usage is TRBJ2-3, with D possibly matching TRBD1 (8 bases). V lost 1 base and J 4 bases, leaving 15 bases between the germline ends. The CDR3 covers 16 residues. Per germline, CDR1 MGHRA and CDR2 YSYEKL.

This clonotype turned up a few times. The CDR3 spells CASTRGGKETQYF. DNA for the CDR3: TGTGCCAGCACACGGGGGGGCAAAGAGACCCAGTACTTC. The V gene is TRBV12-3 or TRBV12-4, the J gene TRBJ2-5; the match to TRBD2 covers 8 bases. The CDR3 sequence is 13 residues long. Germline trimming cut 7 bases from V and 3 bases from J; bases unmatched to any gene: 4.

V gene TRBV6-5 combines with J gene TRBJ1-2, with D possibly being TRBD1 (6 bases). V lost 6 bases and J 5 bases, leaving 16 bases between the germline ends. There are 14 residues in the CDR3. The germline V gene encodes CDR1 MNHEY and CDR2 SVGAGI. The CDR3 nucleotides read TGTGCCAGCAGCCGCCCCGGGGGCCGTTATGGCTACACCTTC. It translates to CASSRPGGRYGYTF.

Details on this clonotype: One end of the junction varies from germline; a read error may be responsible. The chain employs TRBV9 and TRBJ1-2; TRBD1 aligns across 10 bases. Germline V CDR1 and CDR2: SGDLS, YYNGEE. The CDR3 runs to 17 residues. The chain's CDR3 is CASSVDPGQGYNSGYTF. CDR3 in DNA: TGTGCCAGCAGCGTGGATCCGGGACAGGGGTATAACTCTGGCTACACCTTC.

The CDR3 spells CASNLPDGSYEQYF. The CDR3 DNA follows: TGTGCCAGCAATCTACCGGACGGCTCCTACGAGCAGTACTTC. The chain couples TRBV2 to TRBJ2-7; D is ambiguous. The V gene's germline CDR1 is SNHLY and CDR2 FYNNEI. Trimming pared 7 bases from V and 0 bases from J, leaving 13 bases between. This CDR3 has 14 amino acids.

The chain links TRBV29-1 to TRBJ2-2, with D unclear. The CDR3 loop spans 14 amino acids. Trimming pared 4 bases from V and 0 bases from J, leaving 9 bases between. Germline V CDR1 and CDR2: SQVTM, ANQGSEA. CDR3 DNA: TGCAGCGTTGGGACCGGAACGAACACCGGGGAGCTGTTTTTT. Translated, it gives CSVGTGTNTGELFF.

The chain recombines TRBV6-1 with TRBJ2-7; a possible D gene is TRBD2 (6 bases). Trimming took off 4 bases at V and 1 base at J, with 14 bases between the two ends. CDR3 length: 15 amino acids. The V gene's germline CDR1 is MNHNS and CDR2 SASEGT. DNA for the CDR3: TGTGCCAGCAGTGGCTCTCCGGGACTGTCCTACGAGCAGTACTTC. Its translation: CASSGSPGLSYEQYF.

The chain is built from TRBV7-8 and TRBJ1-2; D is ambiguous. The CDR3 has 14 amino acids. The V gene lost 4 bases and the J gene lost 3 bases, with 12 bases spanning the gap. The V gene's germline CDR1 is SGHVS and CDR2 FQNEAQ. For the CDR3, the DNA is TGTGCCAGCAGCTGGGCAGCCAATGACTATGGCTACACCTTC. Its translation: CASSWAANDYGYTF.

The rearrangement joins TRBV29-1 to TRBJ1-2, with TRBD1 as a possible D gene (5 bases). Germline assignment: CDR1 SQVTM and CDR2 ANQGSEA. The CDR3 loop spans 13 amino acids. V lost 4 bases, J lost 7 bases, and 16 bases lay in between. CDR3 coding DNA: TGCAGCGTTGCTCCTGCGGGGCCTCGTGGCTACACCTTC. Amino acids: CSVAPAGPRGYTF.

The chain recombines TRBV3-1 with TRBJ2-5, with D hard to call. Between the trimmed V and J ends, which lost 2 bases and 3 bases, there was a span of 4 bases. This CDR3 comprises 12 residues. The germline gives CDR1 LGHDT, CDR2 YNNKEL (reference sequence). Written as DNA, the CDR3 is TGTGCCAGCAGCCAATCGAAAGAGACCCAGTACTTC. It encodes CASSQSKETQYF.